This section outlines one TCR beta chain sequence together with its context. Using immunoSEQ multiplex PCR, the repertoire was profiled, and TCRdb retains in-frame clones only, with some absent. The repertoire holds 200,000 to 300,000 clones, approximately 90% seen once, with more than 6% in the top ten. The CDR3 consists of 14 residues. The V gene's germline CDR1 is SGHNT and CDR2 YYREEE (reference sequence). Trimming shortened V by 1 base and J by 3 bases, and 10 bases separated the two germline ends. This entry is derived from a study of blood T cell repertoires in COVID-19. As for the study in general: Samples taken during acute and convalescent COVID-19 were collected in the United States, Italy and Spain.

The V call is TRBV5-4, the J call TRBJ2-5; D is perhaps TRBD1 (5 bases). The sequence was obtained from a man between 60 and 75 years old who had recovered from COVID-19. Sequencing was done on a sample of peripheral blood. The CDR3 DNA sequence: TGTGCCAGCAGCTTGCAAGGGGTGGAAGAGACCCAGTACTTC. Its translation: CASSLQGVEETQYF.